The clone carrying this TCR beta chain was counted once. The data are from a study of blood T cell repertoires in COVID-19. Across the study: T cells, B-cell-depleted T cells, or PBMCs provided the cDNA or gDNA that served as material.

Per germline, CDR1 SNHLY and CDR2 FYNNEI. V lost 5 bases, J lost 3 bases, and 7 bases stayed unmatched. The CDR3 spans 14 residues. Original analysis: Nucleated cell counts were estimated from reference gene primer amplification. This table comes from immunoSEQ multiplex PCR, and its TCRdb copy is limited to in-frame clones, with some not included. The V and J calls and the clone size are those of that table, but D and trimming were determined from the DNA. This table holds roughly 71,000 clones, roughly 86% found once. The sample was peripheral blood. The source is a man aged 45-60 years with acute or convalescent COVID-19. V usage is TRBV2 and J usage is TRBJ2-7, with TRBD1 matching 7 bases. The CDR3 spells CASSTGTAHYEQYF. CDR3 DNA sequence: TGTGCCAGCAGTACCGGGACAGCTCACTACGAGCAGTACTTC.